Sequencing of this T cell receptor beta chain was carried out in a study of blood T cell repertoires in COVID-19. Overall study context: Sources were T cells, B-cell-depleted T cells, or PBMCs; the material itself was cDNA or gDNA.

Study processing details: Researchers report that nucleated cell counts were estimated from reference gene primer amplification. Sequenced by immunoSEQ multiplex PCR; TCRdb stores in-frame clones only, minus some. D and trimming come from the DNA, and the V and J calls and clone size come from that table. The table has hundreds of thousands of clones, roughly 85% seen once; the top ten hold around 1.4%. The V gene lost 1 base and the J gene lost 0 bases, with 7 bases spanning the gap. CDR1 and CDR2 from the germline V gene are MNHNS and SASEGT. CDR3 size: 15 residues. Material: peripheral blood. This receptor was taken from a woman aged 30 to 39 with active or convalescent COVID-19. This chain uses TRBV6-1 with TRBJ2-1; D call uncertain. The CDR3 protein is CASSEVADSYNEQFF. CDR3 sequence (DNA): TGTGCCAGCAGTGAAGTGGCAGACTCCTACAATGAGCAGTTCTTC.